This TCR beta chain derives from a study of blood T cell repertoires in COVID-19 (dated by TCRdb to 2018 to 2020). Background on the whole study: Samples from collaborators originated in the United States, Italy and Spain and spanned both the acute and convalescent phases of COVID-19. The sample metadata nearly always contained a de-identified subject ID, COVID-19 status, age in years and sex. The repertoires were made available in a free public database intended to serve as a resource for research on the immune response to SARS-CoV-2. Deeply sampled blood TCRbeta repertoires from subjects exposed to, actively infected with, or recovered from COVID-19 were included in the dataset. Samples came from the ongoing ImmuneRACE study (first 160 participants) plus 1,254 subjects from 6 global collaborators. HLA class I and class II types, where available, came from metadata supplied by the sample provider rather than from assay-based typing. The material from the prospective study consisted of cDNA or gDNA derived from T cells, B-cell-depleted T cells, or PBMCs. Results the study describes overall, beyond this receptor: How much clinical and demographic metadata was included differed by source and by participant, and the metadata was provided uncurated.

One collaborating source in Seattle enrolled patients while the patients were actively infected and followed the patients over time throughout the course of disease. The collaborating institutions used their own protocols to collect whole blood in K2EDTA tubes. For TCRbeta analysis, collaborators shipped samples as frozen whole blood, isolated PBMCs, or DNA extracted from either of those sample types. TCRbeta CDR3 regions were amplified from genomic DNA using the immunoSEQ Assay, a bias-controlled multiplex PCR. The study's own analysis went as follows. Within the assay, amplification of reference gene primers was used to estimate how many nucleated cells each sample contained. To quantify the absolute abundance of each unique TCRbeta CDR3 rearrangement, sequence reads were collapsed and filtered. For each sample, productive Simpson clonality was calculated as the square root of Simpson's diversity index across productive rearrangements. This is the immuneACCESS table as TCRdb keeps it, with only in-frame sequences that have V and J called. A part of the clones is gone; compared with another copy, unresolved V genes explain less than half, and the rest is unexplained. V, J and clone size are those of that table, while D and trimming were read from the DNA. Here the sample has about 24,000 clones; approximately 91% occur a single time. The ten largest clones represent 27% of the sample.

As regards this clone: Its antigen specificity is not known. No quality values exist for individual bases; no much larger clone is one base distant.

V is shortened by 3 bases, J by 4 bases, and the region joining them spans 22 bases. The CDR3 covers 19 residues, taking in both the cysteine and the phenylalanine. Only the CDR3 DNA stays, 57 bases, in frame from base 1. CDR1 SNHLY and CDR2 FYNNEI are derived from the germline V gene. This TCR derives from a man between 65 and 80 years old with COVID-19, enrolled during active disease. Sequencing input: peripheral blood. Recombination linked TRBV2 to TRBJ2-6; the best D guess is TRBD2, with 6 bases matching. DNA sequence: TGTGCCAGCAGTGATCCCCTTTTGGGGGGATGGTACGGGGCCAACGTCCTGACTTTC. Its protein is CASSDPLLGGWYGANVLTF. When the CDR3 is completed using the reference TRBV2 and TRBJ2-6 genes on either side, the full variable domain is EPEVTQTPSHQVTQMGQEVILRCVPISNHLYFYWYRQILGQKVEFLVSFYNNEISEKSEIFDDQFSVERPDGSNFTLKIRSTKLEDSAMYFCASSDPLLGGWYGANVLTFGAGSRLTVL.